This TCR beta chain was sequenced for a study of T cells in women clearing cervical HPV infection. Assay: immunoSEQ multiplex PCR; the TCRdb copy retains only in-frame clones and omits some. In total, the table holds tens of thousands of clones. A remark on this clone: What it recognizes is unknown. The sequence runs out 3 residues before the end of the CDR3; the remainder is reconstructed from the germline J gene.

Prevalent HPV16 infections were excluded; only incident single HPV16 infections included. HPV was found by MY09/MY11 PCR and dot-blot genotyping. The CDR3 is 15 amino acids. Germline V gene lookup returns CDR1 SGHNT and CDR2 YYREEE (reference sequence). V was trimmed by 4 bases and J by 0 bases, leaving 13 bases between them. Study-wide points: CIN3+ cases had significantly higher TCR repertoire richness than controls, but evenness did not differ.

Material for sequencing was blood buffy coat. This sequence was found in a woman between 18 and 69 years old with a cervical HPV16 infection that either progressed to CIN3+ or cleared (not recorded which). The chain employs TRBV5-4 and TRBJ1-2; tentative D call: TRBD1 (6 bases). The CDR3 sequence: CASSTGQKPNYGYTF. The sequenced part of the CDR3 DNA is TGTGCCAGCAGCACAGGACAGAAACCTAACTATGGC.